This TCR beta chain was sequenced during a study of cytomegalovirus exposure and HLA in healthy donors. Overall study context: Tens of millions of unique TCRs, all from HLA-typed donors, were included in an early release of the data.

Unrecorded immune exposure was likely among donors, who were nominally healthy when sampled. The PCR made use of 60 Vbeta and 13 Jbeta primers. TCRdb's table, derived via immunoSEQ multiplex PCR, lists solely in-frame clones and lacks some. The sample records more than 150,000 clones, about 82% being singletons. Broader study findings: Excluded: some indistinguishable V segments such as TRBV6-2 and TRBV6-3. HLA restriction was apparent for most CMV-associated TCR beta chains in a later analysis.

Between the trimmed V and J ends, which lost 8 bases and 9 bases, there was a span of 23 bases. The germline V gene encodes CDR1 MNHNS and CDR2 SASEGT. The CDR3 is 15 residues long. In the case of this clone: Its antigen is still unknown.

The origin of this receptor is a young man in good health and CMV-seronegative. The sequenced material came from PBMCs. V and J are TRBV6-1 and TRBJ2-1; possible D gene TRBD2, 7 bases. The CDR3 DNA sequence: TGTGCCAGCTCTCGAAGGGGGGGTCTAGCTGGTGAGCAGTTCTTC. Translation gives CASSRRGGLAGEQFF.